This T cell receptor beta chain was retrieved from a study of cytomegalovirus exposure and HLA in healthy donors. Notes on the study in general: In a later analysis, compared with equally common non-associated chains, HLA-associated beta chains were more expanded.

Trimming cost V 4 bases and J 0 bases, with 15 bases left between them. The CDR3 is 16 residues long. The germline gives CDR1 SEHNR, CDR2 FQNEAQ (reference sequence). In the case of this clone: Its antigen is as yet unknown.

60 Vbeta and 13 Jbeta primers were used in PCR. TCRdb's copy holds only in-frame clones and misses some; the assay was immunoSEQ multiplex PCR. The table shows approximately 150,000 clones, with roughly four fifths occurring only once. This TCR derives from a man aged 50 to 59 in good health and CMV-seropositive. The chain combines TRBV7-9 with TRBJ1-1; D may be TRBD1 (5 bases). The sample was PBMCs. CDR3 in amino acids: CASSSGGTLMNTEAFF. The CDR3 DNA follows: TGTGCCAGCAGCTCGGGAGGGACCCTCATGAACACTGAAGCTTTCTTT.